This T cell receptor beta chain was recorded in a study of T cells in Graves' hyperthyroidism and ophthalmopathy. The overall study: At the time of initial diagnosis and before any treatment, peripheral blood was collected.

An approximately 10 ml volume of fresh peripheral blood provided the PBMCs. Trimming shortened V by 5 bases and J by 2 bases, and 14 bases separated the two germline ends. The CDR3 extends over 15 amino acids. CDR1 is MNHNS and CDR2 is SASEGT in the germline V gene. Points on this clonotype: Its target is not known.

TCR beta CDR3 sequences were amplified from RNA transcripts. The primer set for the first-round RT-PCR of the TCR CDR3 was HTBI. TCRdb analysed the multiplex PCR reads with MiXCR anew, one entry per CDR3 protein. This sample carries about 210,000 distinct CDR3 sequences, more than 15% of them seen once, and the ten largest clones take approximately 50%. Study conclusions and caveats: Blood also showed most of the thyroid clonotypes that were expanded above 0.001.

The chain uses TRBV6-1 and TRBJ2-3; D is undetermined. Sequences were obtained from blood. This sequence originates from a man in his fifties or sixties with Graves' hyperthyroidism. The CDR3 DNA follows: TGTGCCAGCAGTATACCCAGACGGAACACAGATACGCAGTATTTT. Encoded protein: CASSIPRRNTDTQYF.